Below are 10 T cell receptor beta chains sequenced from a single sample in a study of cytomegalovirus exposure and HLA in healthy donors. The PCR ran on 60 Vbeta and 13 Jbeta primers. The data were produced by immunoSEQ multiplex PCR, yet TCRdb's version contains in-frame clones alone and is incomplete. The repertoire holds some 180,000 clones, with about 79% as singletons. Sequencing was performed on PBMCs. These receptors came from a man younger than 35 in good health and CMV-seronegative.

V is TRBV11-2 and J is TRBJ1-5, with no clear D. CDR1 is SGHAT and CDR2 is FQNNGV in the germline V gene. This CDR3 contains 14 residues. The V and J ends lost 0 bases and 9 bases respectively, with 12 bases between them. CDR3 DNA sequence: TGTGCCAGCAGCTTAGATGACAATCGGCGGCCCCAGCATTTT. Protein product: CASSLDDNRRPQHF.

This chain uses TRBV4-1 with TRBJ1-1, with a weak D call TRBD1 (6 bases). Germline V CDR1 and CDR2: MGHRA, YSYEKL. V shed 4 bases and J shed 7 bases, with 22 bases lying between them. This CDR3 is built from 16 residues. CDR3 protein: CASSPHITGQKGEAFF. The DNA of the CDR3 is TGCGCCAGCAGCCCCCATATCACAGGGCAAAAAGGTGAAGCTTTCTTT.

This clone occurred a few times. The chain couples TRBV6-5 to TRBJ2-2, with TRBD1 identical over 7 bases. The V gene's germline CDR1 is MNHEY and CDR2 SVGAGI. The CDR3 runs to 14 residues. V lost 5 bases, J lost 4 bases, and 4 bases stayed unmatched. The CDR3 region has the DNA TGTGCCAGCAGTACAGGGGTCGGCACCGGGGAGCTGTTTTTT. This translates into CASSTGVGTGELFF.

In this sample, this clone turned up once. The genes are TRBV15 and TRBJ2-1; D is possibly TRBD2 (5 bases). Germline V gene data show CDR1 as LNHNV and CDR2 as YYDKDF (reference sequence). CDR3 length: 16 residues. V was pared by 0 bases and J by 2 bases, with 11 bases between. CDR3: CATSRDGSGAYNEQFF. The CDR3 nucleotides read TGTGCCACCAGCAGAGATGGGTCCGGGGCCTACAATGAGCAGTTCTTC. The full variable domain, with the rest looked up from reference TRBV15 and TRBJ2-1, is DAMVIQNPRYQVTQFGKPVTLSCSQTLNHNVMYWYQQKSSQAPKLLFHYYDKDFNNEADTPDNFQSRRPNTSFCFLDIRSPGLGDTAMYLCATSRDGSGAYNEQFFGPGTRLTVL.

The V and J genes are TRBV29-1 and TRBJ1-5; 7 positions match TRBD1. CDR1 and CDR2 (germline): SQVTM, ANQGSEA. The CDR3 contains 12 residues. J gave up 4 bases and V 8 bases, and 5 bases lay outside the gene matches. The CDR3, as DNA: TGCAGCCGATGGGACAGAAATCAGCCCCAGCATTTT. The encoded protein is CSRWDRNQPQHF.

This chain links TRBV15 with TRBJ1-5; 7 bases match TRBD1. Trimming took 1 base from V and 2 from J; bases not matched to a gene: 2. Germline lookup yields CDR1 LNHNV and CDR2 YYDKDF (reference sequence). The CDR3 contains 15 residues. CDR3 nucleotide sequence: TGTGCCACCAGCAGAGGAGGGGGCCGCAATCAGCCCCAGCATTTT. This sequence encodes CATSRGGGRNQPQHF.

The J gene is TRBJ2-5, the V gene TRBV6-1; tentative D call: TRBD1 (6 bases). The CDR3 contains 12 residues. Germline values: CDR1 MNHNS, CDR2 SASEGT. With 6 bases removed from V and 5 bases from J, the gap between germline ends came to 10 bases. The CDR3 loop reads CASSRTGETQYF. The CDR3 DNA is TGTGCCAGCAGCCGAACAGGGGAGACCCAGTACTTC.

The chain combines TRBV19 with TRBJ1-1; D may be TRBD1 (6 bases). The CDR3 loop spans 12 amino acids. The germline V and J ends were trimmed by 3 bases and 5 bases, with 7 bases remaining between them. The germline V gene encodes CDR1 LNHDA and CDR2 SQIVND (reference sequence). In DNA form, the CDR3 reads TGTGCCAGTAGTATCAGGGGTACTGAAGCTTTCTTT. Its translation: CASSIRGTEAFF.

V is TRBV10-3 and J is TRBJ2-5; D unresolved. The germline V gene encodes CDR1 ENHRY and CDR2 SYGVKD. V was trimmed by 7 bases and J by 4 bases, leaving 7 bases between them. The CDR3 is made up of 11 amino acids. The DNA for the CDR3 is TGTGCCATCACGGGTCGAGAGACCCAGTACTTC. Translation: CAITGRETQYF.

This chain joins TRBV6-5 and TRBJ1-1; unclear D gene. This CDR3 has 12 residues. Germline CDR1 is MNHEY and CDR2 is SVGAGI. Trimming stripped 0 bases from V and 5 bases from J, with 4 bases between. Here the CDR3 reads CASSYSQTEAFF. CDR3 nucleotide sequence: TGTGCCAGCAGTTACTCCCAGACTGAAGCTTTCTTT.